This is a list of T cell receptor beta chains from one sample in a study of CXCR3-negative and CXCR3-positive naive CD8 T cells. Each CDR3 protein gets one entry in TCRdb, which reprocessed the 5' RACE reads and gives no DNA. Reported are some 60,000 distinct CDR3 sequences; the ten largest clones contain around 0.5%. The source material was naive CXCR3+ CD8+ T cells from blood. The receptors here all came from a human donor in good health. Some clones in this sample may be carry-over from other donors' samples. Each CDR3 is given with its conserved first and last residue.

TRBJ1-2 | TRBV29-1 | CSVVSQGGYTF
TRBJ2-5 | TRBV6-2/TRBV6-3 | CASTYWGTEEETQYF
TRBJ2-1 | TRBV28 | CASSQAGGQRDGEQFF
TRBJ1-1 | TRBV7-2 | CASSFKGAVSEAFF
TRBJ2-5 | TRBV7-3 | CASSLTGPSQETQYF
TRBJ2-1 | TRBV3-1 | CASSQDRAPYNEQFF
TRBJ1-2 | TRBV5-5 | CASSLDSPGPGYTF
TRBJ1-2 | TRBV7-9 | CASSLARDPVYGYTF
TRBJ1-1 | TRBV6-5 | CASSYSGSVTEAFF
TRBJ1-2 | TRBV7-8 | CASTSYMTGASGYTF
TRBJ1-5 | TRBV7-2 | CASSSVTFPQHF
TRBJ1-2 | TRBV29-1 | CSVWGRDRRLYGYTF
TRBJ2-7 | TRBV7-8 | CASRRNTERQQYF
TRBJ1-1 | TRBV19 | CASKDRGTEAFF
TRBJ2-7 | TRBV28 | CASSPRDRVPYEQYF
TRBJ2-5 | TRBV11-3 | CASSLSIGGGSETQYF
TRBJ2-3 | TRBV28 | CASRYLDRDTDTQYF
TRBJ1-1 | TRBV3-1 | CASSLVDSSKTEAFF
TRBJ1-5 | TRBV28 | CASSIPRDGDSNQPQHF
TRBJ2-7 | TRBV7-9 | CASSSIVGLEQYF
TRBJ2-2 | TRBV4-3 | CASSLDRVEVNTGELFF
TRBJ1-1 | TRBV5-6 | CASSPDRSRVLGTEAFF
TRBJ1-1 | TRBV12-3/TRBV12-4 | CASSFRPTEAFF
TRBJ2-7 | TRBV27 | CASSFLTSGGYEQYF
TRBJ1-2 | TRBV6-5 | CASSYNWGTRSYTF
TRBJ2-1 | TRBV7-2 | CASSLRTGPYNEQFF
TRBJ2-2 | TRBV7-2 | CASSRPIQGANTGELFF
TRBJ2-3 | TRBV4-3 | CASSGSTDTQYF
TRBJ2-7 | TRBV9 | CASSVDASSYYEQYF
TRBJ1-1 | TRBV7-2 | CASSFLTTEAFF
TRBJ1-1 | TRBV11-3 | CASSPRKRGTEAFF
TRBJ2-1 | TRBV28 | CASSSPGPYNEQFF
TRBJ1-6 | TRBV10-3 | CAISELTAGDLHF
TRBJ1-5 | TRBV6-4 | CASSDTGQGPQHF
TRBJ2-7 | TRBV4-1 | CASSQGLANEQYF
TRBJ2-7 | TRBV29-1 | CSVTPGTYEQYF
TRBJ1-3 | TRBV15 | CATSARTGSGNTIYF
TRBJ1-2 | TRBV21-1 | CASSMRAGGPPVCGYTF
TRBJ1-4 | TRBV12-3/TRBV12-4 | CASSLASGTGSEKLFF
TRBJ2-7 | TRBV7-9 | CASSPEALWYEQYF
TRBJ2-7 | TRBV10-3 | CAISDHSSYEQYF
TRBJ2-2 | TRBV29-1 | CSVEGSTGINTGELFF
TRBJ2-5 | TRBV9 | CASSGTGDLGETQYF
TRBJ2-7 | TRBV6-6 | CASSLAGGPMRSYEQYF
TRBJ1-2 | TRBV7-9 | CASTGISTPNYGYTF
TRBJ2-5 | TRBV19 | CASSMWTSGEETQYF
TRBJ2-5 | TRBV27 | CASSSPGYQETQYF
TRBJ2-1 | TRBV29-1 | CSVELRDRVYNEQFF
TRBJ2-3 | TRBV7-6 | CASSLELAGGVTQYF
TRBJ2-1 | TRBV14 | CASSQDMWGLGYNEQFF
TRBJ2-2 | TRBV7-9 | CASRMGTGELFF
TRBJ1-4 | TRBV7-9 | CASSLAGGTSEKLFF
TRBJ2-3 | TRBV6-2/TRBV6-3 | CASTEDRRTDTQYF
TRBJ2-7 | TRBV20-1 | CSAMDREQVHPYEQYF
TRBJ1-1 | TRBV7-9 | CASIWALNTEAFF
TRBJ2-3 | TRBV5-6 | CASSLSPFRSPDTQYF
TRBJ2-3 | TRBV11-2 | CASSEGAYSTDTQYF
TRBJ1-1 | TRBV29-1 | CSVEGQGLGAFF
TRBJ2-7 | TRBV3-1 | CASSQEQDLAYEQYF